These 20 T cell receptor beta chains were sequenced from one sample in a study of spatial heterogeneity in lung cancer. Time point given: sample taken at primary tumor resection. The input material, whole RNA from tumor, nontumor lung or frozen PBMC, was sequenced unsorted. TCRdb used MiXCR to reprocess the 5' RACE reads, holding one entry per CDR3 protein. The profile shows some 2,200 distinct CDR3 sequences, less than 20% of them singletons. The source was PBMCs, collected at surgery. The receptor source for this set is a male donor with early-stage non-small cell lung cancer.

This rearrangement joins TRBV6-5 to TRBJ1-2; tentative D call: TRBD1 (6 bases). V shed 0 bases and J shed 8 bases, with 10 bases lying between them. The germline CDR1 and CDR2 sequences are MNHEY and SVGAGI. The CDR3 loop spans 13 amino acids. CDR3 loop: CASSYSRGGGYTF. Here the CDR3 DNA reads TGTGCCAGCAGTTACTCCAGGGGAGGCGGCTACACCTTC.

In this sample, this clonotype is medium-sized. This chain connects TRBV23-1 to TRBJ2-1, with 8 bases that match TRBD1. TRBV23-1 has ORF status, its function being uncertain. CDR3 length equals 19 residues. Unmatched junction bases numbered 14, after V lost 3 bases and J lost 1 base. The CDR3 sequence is CASSHRNPGGPPSYNEQFF. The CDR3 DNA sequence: TGCGCCAGCAGTCACCGTAACCCAGGGGGCCCGCCATCCTACAATGAGCAGTTCTTC.

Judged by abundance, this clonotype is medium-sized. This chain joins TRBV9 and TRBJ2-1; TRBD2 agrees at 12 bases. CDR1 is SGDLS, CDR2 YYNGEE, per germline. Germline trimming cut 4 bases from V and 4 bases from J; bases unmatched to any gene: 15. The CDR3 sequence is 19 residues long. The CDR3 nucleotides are TGTGCCAGCAGCATCAGACTAGCGGGAGATTTATCCCCTTACAATGAGCAGTTCTTC. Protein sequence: CASSIRLAGDLSPYNEQFF.

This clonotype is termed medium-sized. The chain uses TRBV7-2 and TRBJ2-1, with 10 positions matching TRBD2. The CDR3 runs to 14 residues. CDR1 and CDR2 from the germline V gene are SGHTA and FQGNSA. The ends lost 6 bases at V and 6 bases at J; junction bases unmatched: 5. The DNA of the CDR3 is TGTGCCAGCAGACCCAAGCGGGAGGGCAATGAGCAGTTCTTC. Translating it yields CASRPKREGNEQFF.

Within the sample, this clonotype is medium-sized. CDR3 amino acids: CGSGNGGMLAKNIQYF. CDR3 nucleotide sequence: TGTGGTTCCGGTAATGGGGGGATGTTAGCCAAAAACATTCAGTACTTC. The chain links TRBV9 to TRBJ2-4; a possible D gene is TRBD2 (6 bases). Germline V CDR1 and CDR2: SGDLS, YYNGEE. This CDR3 has 16 residues.

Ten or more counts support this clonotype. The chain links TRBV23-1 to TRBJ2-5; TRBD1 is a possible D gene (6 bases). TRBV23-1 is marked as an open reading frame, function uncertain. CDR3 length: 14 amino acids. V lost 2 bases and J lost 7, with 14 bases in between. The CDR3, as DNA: TGCGCCAGCAGTCAACAGGGGCTCCGGGGGACCCAGTACTTC. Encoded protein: CASSQQGLRGTQYF.

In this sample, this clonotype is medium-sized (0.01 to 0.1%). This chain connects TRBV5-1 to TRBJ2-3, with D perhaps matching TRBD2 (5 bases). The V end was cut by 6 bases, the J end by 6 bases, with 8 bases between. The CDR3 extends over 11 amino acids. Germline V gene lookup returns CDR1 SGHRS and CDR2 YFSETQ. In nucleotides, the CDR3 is TGCGCCAGCAAGGGAGAGGATACGCAGTATTTT. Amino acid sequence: CASKGEDTQYF. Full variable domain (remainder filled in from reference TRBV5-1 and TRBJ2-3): KAGVTQTPRYLIKTRGQQVTLSCSPISGHRSVSWYQQTPGQGLQFLFEYFSETQRNKGNFPGRFSGRQFSNSRSEMNVSTLELGDSALYLCASKGEDTQYFGPGTRLTVL.

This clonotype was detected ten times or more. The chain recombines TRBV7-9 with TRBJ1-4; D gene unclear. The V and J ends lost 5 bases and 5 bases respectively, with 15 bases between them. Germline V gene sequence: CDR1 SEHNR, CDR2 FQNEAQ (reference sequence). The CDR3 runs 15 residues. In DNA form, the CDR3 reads TGTGCCAGCAGCCCGCCGCGCAGCGGGAATGAAAAACTGTTTTTT. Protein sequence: CASSPPRSGNEKLFF.

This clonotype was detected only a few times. CDR3 bases: TGTGCCAGCAGCTTAGGAGCACAAGAGACCCAGTACTTC. Amino acids: CASSLGAQETQYF. The chain couples TRBV7-2 to TRBJ2-5; D is unresolved. CDR3 length: 13 amino acids. Per germline, CDR1 SGHTA and CDR2 FQGNSA. The V gene lost 1 base and the J gene lost 2 bases, with 5 bases spanning the gap.

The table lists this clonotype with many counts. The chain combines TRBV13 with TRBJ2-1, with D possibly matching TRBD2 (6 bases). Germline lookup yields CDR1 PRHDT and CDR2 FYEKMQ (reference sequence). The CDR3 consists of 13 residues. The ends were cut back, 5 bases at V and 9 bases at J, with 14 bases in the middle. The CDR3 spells CASSPRLVGEQFF. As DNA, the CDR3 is TGTGCCAGCAGCCCCCGACTAGTGGGTGAGCAGTTCTTC. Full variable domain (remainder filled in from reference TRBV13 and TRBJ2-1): AAGVIQSPRHLIKEKRETATLKCYPIPRHDTVYWYQQGPGQDPQFLISFYEKMQSDKGSIPDRFSAQQFSDYHSELNMSSLELGDSALYFCASSPRLVGEQFFGPGTRLTVL.

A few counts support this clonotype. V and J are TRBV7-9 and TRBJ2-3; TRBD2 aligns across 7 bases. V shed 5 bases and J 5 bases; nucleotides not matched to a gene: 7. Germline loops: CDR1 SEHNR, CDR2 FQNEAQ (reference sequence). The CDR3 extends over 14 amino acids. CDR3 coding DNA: TGTGCCAGCAGCCACGCGGGAGCAGGAGATACGCAGTATTTT. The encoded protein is CASSHAGAGDTQYF.

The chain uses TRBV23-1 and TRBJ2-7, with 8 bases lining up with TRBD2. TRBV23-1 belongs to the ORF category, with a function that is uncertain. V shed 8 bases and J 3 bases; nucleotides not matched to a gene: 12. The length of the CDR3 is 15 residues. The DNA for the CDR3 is TGCGCCAGCGGCCCCCCGGGGGGGGGTGACTACGAGCAGTACTTC. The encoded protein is CASGPPGGGDYEQYF.

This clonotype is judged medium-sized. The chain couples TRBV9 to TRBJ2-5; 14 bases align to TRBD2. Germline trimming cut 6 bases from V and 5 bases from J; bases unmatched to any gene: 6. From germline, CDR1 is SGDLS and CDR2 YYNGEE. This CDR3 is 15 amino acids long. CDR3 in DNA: TGTGCCAGCAAAACGGGACTAGCGGGAGACGAGACCCAGTACTTC. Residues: CASKTGLAGDETQYF.

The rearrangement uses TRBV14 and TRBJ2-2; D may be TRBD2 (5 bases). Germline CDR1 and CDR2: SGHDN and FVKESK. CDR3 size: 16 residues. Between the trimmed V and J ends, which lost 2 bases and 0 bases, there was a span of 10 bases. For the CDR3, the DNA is TGTGCCAGCAGCCAACTGAGGGCCGCGAACACCGGGGAGCTGTTTTTT. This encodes CASSQLRAANTGELFF.

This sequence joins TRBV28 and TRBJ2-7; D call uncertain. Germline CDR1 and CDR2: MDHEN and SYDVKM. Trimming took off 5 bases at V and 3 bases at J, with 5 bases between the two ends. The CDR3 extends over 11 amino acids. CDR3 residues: CASSLDYEQYF. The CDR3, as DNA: TGTGCCAGCAGTCTGGACTACGAGCAGTACTTC.

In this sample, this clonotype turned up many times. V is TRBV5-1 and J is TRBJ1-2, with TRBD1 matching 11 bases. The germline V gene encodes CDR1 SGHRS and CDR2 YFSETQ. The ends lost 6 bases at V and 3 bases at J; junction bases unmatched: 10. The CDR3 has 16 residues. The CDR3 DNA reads TGCGCCAGCACAATACAACCGGGACAGGGGGACTATGGCTACACCTTC. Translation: CASTIQPGQGDYGYTF. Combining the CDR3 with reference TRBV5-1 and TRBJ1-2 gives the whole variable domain KAGVTQTPRYLIKTRGQQVTLSCSPISGHRSVSWYQQTPGQGLQFLFEYFSETQRNKGNFPGRFSGRQFSNSRSEMNVSTLELGDSALYLCASTIQPGQGDYGYTFGSGTRLTVV.

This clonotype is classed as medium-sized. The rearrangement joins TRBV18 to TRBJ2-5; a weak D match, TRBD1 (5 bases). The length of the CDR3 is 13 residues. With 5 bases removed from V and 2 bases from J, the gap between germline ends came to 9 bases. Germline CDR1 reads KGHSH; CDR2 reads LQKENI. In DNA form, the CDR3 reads TGTGCCAGCTCATTGACAGAGCAAGAGACCCAGTACTTC. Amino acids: CASSLTEQETQYF.

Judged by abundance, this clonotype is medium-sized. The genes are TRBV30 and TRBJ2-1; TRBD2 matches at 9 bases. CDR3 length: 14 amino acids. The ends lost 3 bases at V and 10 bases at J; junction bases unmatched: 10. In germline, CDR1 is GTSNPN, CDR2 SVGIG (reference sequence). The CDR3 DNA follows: TGTGCCTGGAGCAAGGGGCTAGCGGGATCGGAGCAGTTCTTC. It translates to CAWSKGLAGSEQFF.

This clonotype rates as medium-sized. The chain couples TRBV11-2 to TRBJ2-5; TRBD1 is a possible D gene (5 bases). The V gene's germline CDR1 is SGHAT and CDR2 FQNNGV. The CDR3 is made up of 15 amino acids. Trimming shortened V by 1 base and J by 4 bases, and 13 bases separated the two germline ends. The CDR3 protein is CASSLGGRKGETQYF. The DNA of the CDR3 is TGTGCCAGCAGCTTAGGGGGCCGAAAGGGAGAGACCCAGTACTTC.

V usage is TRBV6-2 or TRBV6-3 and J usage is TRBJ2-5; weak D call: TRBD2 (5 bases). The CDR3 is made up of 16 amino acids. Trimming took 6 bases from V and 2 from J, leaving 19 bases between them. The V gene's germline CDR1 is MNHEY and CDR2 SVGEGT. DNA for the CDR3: TGTGCCAGCAGGAACAGCGTGAGGAGGTGGCAAGAGACCCAGTACTTC. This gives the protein CASRNSVRRWQETQYF.